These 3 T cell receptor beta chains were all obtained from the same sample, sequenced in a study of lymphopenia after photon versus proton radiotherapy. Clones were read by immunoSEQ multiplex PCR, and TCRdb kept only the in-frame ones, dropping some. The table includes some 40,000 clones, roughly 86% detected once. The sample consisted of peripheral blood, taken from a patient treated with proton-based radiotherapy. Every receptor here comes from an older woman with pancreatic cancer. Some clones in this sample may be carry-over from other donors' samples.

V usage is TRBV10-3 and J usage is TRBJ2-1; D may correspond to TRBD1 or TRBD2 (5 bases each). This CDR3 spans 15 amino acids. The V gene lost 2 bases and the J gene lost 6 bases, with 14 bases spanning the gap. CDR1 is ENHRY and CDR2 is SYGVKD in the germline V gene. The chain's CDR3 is CAISELGVGGNEQFF. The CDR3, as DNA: TGTGCCATCAGTGAGCTTGGGGTTGGGGGCAATGAGCAGTTCTTC.

The CDR3 bases are TGTGCCAGCAGTCTCAAGGGAGGTGAAGCTTTCTTT. This translates into CASSLKGGEAFF. The V call is TRBV27, the J call TRBJ1-1; D is unresolved. The CDR3 has 12 amino acids. V was clipped by 5 bases and J by 7 bases, with 11 bases between them. Germline loops: CDR1 MNHEY, CDR2 SMNVEV (reference sequence).

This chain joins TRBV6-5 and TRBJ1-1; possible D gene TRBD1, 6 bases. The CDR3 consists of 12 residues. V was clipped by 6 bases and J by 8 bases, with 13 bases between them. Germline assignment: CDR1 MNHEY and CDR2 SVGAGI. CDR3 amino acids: CASRIQGREAFF. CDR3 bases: TGTGCCAGCAGGATACAGGGCAGGGAAGCTTTCTTT.